This T cell receptor (beta chain) was recorded in a study of T cell responses to AZD1222 COVID-19 vaccine. Study-wide background: Some second doses came at about 4 weeks and others at about 12 weeks; these were pooled.

Whole-study results and caveats: Just 5 to 7 people given AZD1222 tested seropositive at baseline. Researchers took repertoire samples only after the peak T cell response had come. There were vaccine-associated CD4 TCRs across spike, dominant at 160-218 and 743-854.

Assay: immunoSEQ multiplex PCR; the TCRdb copy retains only in-frame clones and omits some. The table has 110,000 to 150,000 clones, approximately 83% seen once. The CDR3 has 14 residues. V shed 6 bases, J shed 8 bases, and the junction held 12 bases outside the gene matches. Germline V gives CDR1 MNHEY, CDR2 SVGAGI. Turning to this clone: Its target is unknown.

The TCR originated in an adult in good health. This sample comprised peripheral blood, obtained on day 0 of AZD1222 vaccination. The chain is built from TRBV6-5 and TRBJ1-2; 7 nucleotides agree with TRBD1. This chain's CDR3 is CASSPPDRENGYTF. CDR3 coding DNA: TGTGCCAGCAGCCCACCCGACAGGGAAAACGGCTACACCTTC.